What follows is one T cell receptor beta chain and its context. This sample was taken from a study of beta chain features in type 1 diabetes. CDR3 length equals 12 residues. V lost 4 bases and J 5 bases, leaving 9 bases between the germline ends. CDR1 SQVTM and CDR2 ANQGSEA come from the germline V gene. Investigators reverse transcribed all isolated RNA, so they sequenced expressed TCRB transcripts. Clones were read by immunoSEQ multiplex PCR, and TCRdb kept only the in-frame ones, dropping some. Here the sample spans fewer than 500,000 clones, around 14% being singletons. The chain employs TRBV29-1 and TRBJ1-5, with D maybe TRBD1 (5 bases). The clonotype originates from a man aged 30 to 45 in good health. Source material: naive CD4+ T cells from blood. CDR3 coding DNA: TGCAGCGTTGGAGGAGGGGATCAGCCCCAGCATTTT. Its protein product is CSVGGGDQPQHF.